This T cell receptor beta chain is drawn from a study of T cells after yellow fever vaccination. V shed 8 bases, J shed 4 bases, and the junction held 13 bases outside the gene matches. The CDR3 runs to 17 residues. Notes on the study in general: Faster peaking, at day 5 versus 15, marked a secondary response that was weaker.

TCRdb passed the 5' RACE reads through MiXCR, listing each CDR3 protein once. The table shows tens of thousands of distinct CDR3 sequences, with roughly 7.3% occurring only once. Concerning this clonotype itself: The antigen is unknown. Given a much more abundant clone one base away, this may be a read error.

The V and J genes are TRBV12-3 or TRBV12-4 and TRBJ2-2; TRBD1 agrees at 10 bases. This sequence originates from a man younger than 40 who received the YFV17D yellow fever vaccine. The sequences come from CD8+ T cells sorted from PBMCs, collected 15 days after the yellow fever booster vaccination. CDR3 amino acids: CASGPPGQGLVTGELFF. The CDR3 bases are TGTGCCAGCGGTCCCCCGGGACAGGGGTTAGTCACCGGGGAGCTGTTTTTT.